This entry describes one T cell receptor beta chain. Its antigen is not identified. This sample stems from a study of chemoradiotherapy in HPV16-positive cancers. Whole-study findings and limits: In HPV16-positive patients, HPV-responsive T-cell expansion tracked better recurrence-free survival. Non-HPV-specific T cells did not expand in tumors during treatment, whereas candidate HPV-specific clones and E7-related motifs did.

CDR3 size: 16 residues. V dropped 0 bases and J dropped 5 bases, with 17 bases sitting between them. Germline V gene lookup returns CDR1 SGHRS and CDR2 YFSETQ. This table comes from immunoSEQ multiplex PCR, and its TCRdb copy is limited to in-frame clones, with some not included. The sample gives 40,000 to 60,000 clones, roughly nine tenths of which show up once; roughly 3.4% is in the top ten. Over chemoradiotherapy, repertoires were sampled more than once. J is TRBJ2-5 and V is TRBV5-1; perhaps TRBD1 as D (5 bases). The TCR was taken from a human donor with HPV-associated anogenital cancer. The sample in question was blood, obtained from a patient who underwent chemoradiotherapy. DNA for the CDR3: TGCGCCAGCAGCTTGGCCTTGGGGCTCAGTGGGGAGACCCAGTACTTC. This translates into CASSLALGLSGETQYF. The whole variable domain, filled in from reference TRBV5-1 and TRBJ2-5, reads KAGVTQTPRYLIKTRGQQVTLSCSPISGHRSVSWYQQTPGQGLQFLFEYFSETQRNKGNFPGRFSGRQFSNSRSEMNVSTLELGDSALYLCASSLALGLSGETQYFGPGTRLLVL.